The rows below give T cell receptor beta chains drawn from one sample of a study of glioma-infiltrating T cells after dendritic cell vaccination. Sequencing used immunoSEQ multiplex PCR; TCRdb keeps in-frame clones, though not all of them. The sample yields 60,000 to 70,000 clones, more than 75% seen once. This specimen was blood, taken before dendritic cell vaccination. The source is a human donor with glioblastoma. Both conserved end residues are part of each CDR3. The order of the fields is CDR3 length, D gene, clone size, J gene, V gene, CDR3 DNA, CDR3 protein. The D gene is left open where the match is weak. Clone size is given for some rows only: seen once, a few or many times, or a class if the clone is expanded.

13	.	.	TRBJ1-1	TRBV19	TGTGCCAGTAGAACAGGGATAGGCGCTGAAGCTTTCTTT	CASRTGIGAEAFF
15	.	.	TRBJ1-4	TRBV5-1	TGCGCCAGCAGCAGCGGGACAACATCGGGGGAAAAACTGTTTTTT	CASSSGTTSGEKLFF
13	.	.	TRBJ1-1	TRBV2	TGTGCCAGCAGTGGAGTAGCGAACACTGAAGCTTTCTTT	CASSGVANTEAFF
14	.	.	TRBJ1-1	TRBV5-1	TGCGCCAGCAGCCAAGAGGGAGTGAACACTGAAGCTTTCTTT	CASSQEGVNTEAFF
20	TRBD2	.	TRBJ2-7	TRBV7-8	TGTGCCAGCAGCTTAGGTTATGGGGGACTAGCGGGGGCTTTCTCCTACGAGCAGTACTTC	CASSLGYGGLAGAFSYEQYF
14	TRBD1	.	TRBJ1-2	TRBV5-1	TGCGCCAGCAGCTTGGAACAGGGGGTCTGTGGCTACACCTTC	CASSLEQGVCGYTF
11	TRBD1	.	TRBJ2-7	TRBV10-1	TGCGCCAAGAGACAGGGGTACGAGCAGTACTTC	CAKRQGYEQYF
15	TRBD2	.	TRBJ2-7	TRBV13	TGTGCCAGCAGCAGGACTAGCGGGGGGGGAGAAGAGCAGTACTTC	CASSRTSGGGEEQYF
14	TRBD1	.	TRBJ2-7	TRBV4-1	TGCGCCAGCAGCAGATACACAGGGGGCTACGAGCAGTACTTC	CASSRYTGGYEQYF
14	TRBD2	.	TRBJ2-3	TRBV18	TGTGCCAGCTCACCATCCAGCGGGGCGGATACGCAGTATTTT	CASSPSSGADTQYF
14	.	.	TRBJ1-4	TRBV6-5	TGTGCCAGATGGCCCGAACAGGGAGGGGAAAAACTGTTTTTT	CARWPEQGGEKLFF
14	TRBD1	.	TRBJ2-7	TRBV7-6	TGTGCCAGCAGCTTATACGGGACAGCCTACGAGCAGTACTTC	CASSLYGTAYEQYF
14	TRBD2	once	TRBJ2-1	TRBV5-4	TGTGCCAGCAGCTCTAGCGGGCCCCACAATGAGCAGTTCTTC	CASSSSGPHNEQFF
13	.	.	TRBJ2-7	TRBV5-1	TGCGCCAGCAGCCAAGACAGACCCAACGAGCAGTACTTC	CASSQDRPNEQYF
18	TRBD2	.	TRBJ2-3	TRBV5-1	TGCGCCAGCAGTTCATCGACTAGCGGGACAGGGAGCACAGATACGCAGTATTTT	CASSSSTSGTGSTDTQYF
15	.	.	TRBJ1-1	TRBV27	TGTGCCAGCAGTTTTTGGGGCAGTTCGAACACTGAAGCTTTCTTT	CASSFWGSSNTEAFF
13	.	.	TRBJ2-4	TRBV7-6	TGTGCCAGCAGCCACAACAGGGAAAACATTCAGTACTTC	CASSHNRENIQYF
14	TRBD1	.	TRBJ1-6	TRBV30	TGTGCCTGGAGTAGGGGACAGGGAAATTCACCCCTCCACTTT	CAWSRGQGNSPLHF
15	TRBD1	once	TRBJ2-1	TRBV9	TGTGCCAGCAGCGCTTCCGGGACAGGGCACAATGAGCAGTTCTTC	CASSASGTGHNEQFF
15	TRBD2	.	TRBJ2-3	TRBV5-1	TGCGCCAGCAGCTGGGGACTAGCGGGGACCGATACGCAGTATTTT	CASSWGLAGTDTQYF
13	TRBD1	.	TRBJ2-5	TRBV7-8	TGTGCCAGCAGCTTAAGGGGGCTAGAGACCCAGTACTTC	CASSLRGLETQYF
13	TRBD2	.	TRBJ2-7	TRBV7-2	TGTGCCAGCAGCTTGACTAGCGGTCGGGAGCAGTACTTC	CASSLTSGREQYF
13	TRBD1	few	TRBJ1-1	TRBV10-3	TGTGCCATCAGGACAGGGAGGAACACTGAAGCTTTCTTT	CAIRTGRNTEAFF
15	.	.	TRBJ2-2	TRBV28	TGTGCCAGCAGTTTTCTTGGCAGTCGCACCGGGGAGCTGTTTTTT	CASSFLGSRTGELFF
15	TRBD1	once	TRBJ1-5	TRBV2	TGTGCCAGCAGCAGGACAGGGGGGAGCAATCAGCCCCAGCATTTT	CASSRTGGSNQPQHF
18	TRBD1	.	TRBJ2-3	TRBV4-1	TGCGCCAGCAGCCAAGTGTCCGGGACAGGGGGAGTCGCAGATACGCAGTATTTT	CASSQVSGTGGVADTQYF
14	.	.	TRBJ1-2	TRBV5-1	TGCGCCAGCAGCCTCGCCACAGCTAACTATGGCTACACCTTC	CASSLATANYGYTF
14	TRBD1	.	TRBJ1-1	TRBV27	TGTGCCAGCAGTTTCGGACAGGAGAACACTGAAGCTTTCTTT	CASSFGQENTEAFF
15	.	.	TRBJ2-5	TRBV12-2	TGTGCAAGTCGCTTACCTCGGGGGGATAAAGAGACCCAGTACTTC	CASRLPRGDKETQYF
15	.	.	TRBJ2-5	TRBV7-2	TGTGCCAGCAGCTTAGAAGGGGGCCGGGGGGGGACCCAGTACTTC	CASSLEGGRGGTQYF
18	TRBD2	.	TRBJ2-3	TRBV2	TGTGCCAGCAGGTGGAGTAGCGGGGGGGATCAACCCACAGATACGCAGTATTTT	CASRWSSGGDQPTDTQYF
16	.	few	TRBJ1-5	TRBV4-2	TGTGCCAGCAGCCAAGATTCGGACGGGGGAACGGAGCCCCAGCATTTT	CASSQDSDGGTEPQHF
14	.	.	TRBJ2-3	TRBV11-2	TGTGCCAGCAGCTTATTAGGGGTGGTTGATACGCAGTATTTT	CASSLLGVVDTQYF
15	.	.	TRBJ1-2	TRBV11-2	TGTGCCAGCAGCTTAATGATGACAAATTCCTATGGCTACACCTTC	CASSLMMTNSYGYTF
16	TRBD1	.	TRBJ1-2	TRBV27	TGTGCCAGCAGTCCCGGGACAGGGGCGACAAGTCGGGGCTACACCTTC	CASSPGTGATSRGYTF
13	.	.	TRBJ1-5	TRBV6-1	TGTGCCAGTTCTGGACAGCCAAATCAGCCCCAGCATTTT	CASSGQPNQPQHF
14	.	once	TRBJ1-3	TRBV5-6	TGTGCCAGCAGCTTGGGGGGAGACGGAAACACCATATATTTT	CASSLGGDGNTIYF
14	TRBD2	.	TRBJ2-3	TRBV10-1	TGCGCCAGCAGTGAATCGCGGGGGACAGATACGCAGTATTTT	CASSESRGTDTQYF
14	.	.	TRBJ2-4	TRBV5-1	TGCGCCAGCAGCTTGGTTCAGGGCAAAAACATTCAGTACTTC	CASSLVQGKNIQYF
16	.	.	TRBJ1-2	TRBV5-8	TGTGCCAGCAGCCCCCGTTTACGGACAGACAACTATGGCTACACCTTC	CASSPRLRTDNYGYTF
14	.	.	TRBJ2-7	TRBV2	TGTGCCAGCAGTGTCCAGGTAGGGGTAAACGAGCAGTACTTC	CASSVQVGVNEQYF
16	.	once	TRBJ1-1	TRBV30	TGTGCCTGGAGCTGGGGAACGCGGGGTTTGAACACTGAAGCTTTCTTT	CAWSWGTRGLNTEAFF
16	TRBD1	.	TRBJ1-4	TRBV18	TGTGCCAGCTCAGCGACCGACAGGGCTTCCAATGAAAAACTGTTTTTT	CASSATDRASNEKLFF
14	TRBD2	.	TRBJ2-7	TRBV11-2	TGTGCCAGCAGCCTCCATAGCGGGGGGGGCGAGCAGTACTTC	CASSLHSGGGEQYF
13	.	.	TRBJ2-7	TRBV5-5	TGTGCCAGCAGCTTGGCGGGGACCTACGAGCAGTACTTC	CASSLAGTYEQYF
18	TRBD1	.	TRBJ2-2	TRBV5-1	TGCGCCAGCAGTTATCAACGGGACAGGGGGGGGTCGGCCGGGGAGCTGTTTTTT	CASSYQRDRGGSAGELFF
18	TRBD2	.	TRBJ2-2	TRBV5-5	TGTGCCAGCAGCTTGAAGATTAGCGGGGGGGTGAACACCGGGGAGCTGTTTTTT	CASSLKISGGVNTGELFF
13	.	.	TRBJ2-7	TRBV28	TGTGCCAGCAGTTGGAGGGACGGCTACGAGCAGTACTTC	CASSWRDGYEQYF
14	.	.	TRBJ2-7	TRBV4-1	TGCGCCAGCAGCCAGAACACCGGGTTCTACGAGCAGTACTTC	CASSQNTGFYEQYF
12	.	.	TRBJ1-1	TRBV6-5	TGTGCCAGCAGCCCGTGGGGGGACGAAGCTTTCTTT	CASSPWGDEAFF
14	TRBD1	.	TRBJ2-2	TRBV10-2	TGCGCCAGCAGAAGACAGGGGAACACCGGGGAGCTGTTTTTT	CASRRQGNTGELFF
14	.	once	TRBJ1-2	TRBV28	TGTGCCAGCACCACCCGAGAGGCAGGGCATGGCTACACCTTC	CASTTREAGHGYTF
16	.	.	TRBJ2-1	TRBV5-4	TGTGCCAGCACCCGGCGAGCGGGCAGGAAGGGGAATGAGCAGTTCTTC	CASTRRAGRKGNEQFF
14	.	.	TRBJ1-1	TRBV29-1	TGCAGCGTTCGAGGGAAAGGGTGGAGCACTGAAGCTTTCTTT	CSVRGKGWSTEAFF
15	.	.	TRBJ2-2	TRBV7-7	TGTGCTAGCAGCTCCTCGGTGTCGAACACCGGGGAGCTGTTTTTT	CASSSSVSNTGELFF
14	.	.	TRBJ1-1	TRBV5-5	TGTGCCAGCAGCTTGGACAGATTGAACACTGAAGCTTTCTTT	CASSLDRLNTEAFF
12	.	.	TRBJ2-2	TRBV6-5	TGTGCCAGCAGCACACCTGCCGGGGAGCTGTTTTTT	CASSTPAGELFF
14	.	.	TRBJ2-5	TRBV5-4	TGTGCCAGCAGCCTATGGAGGGCTGGAGAGACCCAGTACTTC	CASSLWRAGETQYF
14	TRBD1	.	TRBJ2-7	TRBV11-2	TGTGCCAGCAGCTTAGTCGCAGGGGGCTCCGAGCAGTACTTC	CASSLVAGGSEQYF
13	.	.	TRBJ2-5	TRBV11-2	TGTGCCAGCAGCTTAGTAGATCAGGGGACCCAGTACTTC	CASSLVDQGTQYF